This TCR beta chain was obtained from a study of siplizumab effects on memory and regulatory T cells. Whole-study results and caveats: Memory cells seemed less diverse than naive T cells, which also seemed major contributors to the alloresponse. Proliferating Tregs in siplizumab cultures were never verified as suppressive.

Trimming shortened V by 4 bases and J by 4 bases, and 13 bases separated the two germline ends. The CDR3 covers 14 residues. Germline CDR1 is SEHNR and CDR2 is FQNEAQ (reference sequence). The data were produced by immunoSEQ multiplex PCR, yet TCRdb's version contains in-frame clones alone and is incomplete. The sample has some 100,000 clones, around 93% seen once. This clone has only one observation. Its antigen is not known. The sample consisted of non-Treg CD4+ T cells sorted from blood. The TCR comes from a human donor in good health. J is TRBJ1-1 and V is TRBV7-9, with D uncertain. CDR3 coding DNA: TGTGCCAGCAGCTACTGGGAGGGCAGCACTGAAGCTTTCTTT. Translated, it gives CASSYWEGSTEAFF.